The clone carrying this T cell receptor (beta chain) was seen many times. Breast cancer patients provided tissue from their axillary draining lymph nodes. MiXCR, run by TCRdb on the multiplex PCR reads, gives a single entry per CDR3 protein. The table records approximately 250,000 distinct CDR3 sequences, under 40% of them present only once. The CDR3 totals 15 residues. Unmatched junction bases numbered 6, after V lost 4 bases and J lost 2 bases. The germline V gene encodes CDR1 LGHNA and CDR2 YNFKEQ. The record originates from a study of breast tumors, draining lymph nodes, adjacent tissues. Input material: axillary lymph node tissue. This receptor was identified in a female donor with breast cancer. Some clones in this sample may be carry-over from other donors' samples. The chain has TRBV4-2 and TRBJ2-7; TRBD2 aligns across 9 bases. The CDR3 here is CASSPGTSNTYEQYF. The CDR3 DNA reads as TGTGCCAGCAGCCCCGGGACTAGCAACACCTACGAGCAGTACTTC.